Listed below are T cell receptor beta chains from one sample, sequenced in a study of blood T cell repertoires in COVID-19. Measured with immunoSEQ multiplex PCR; TCRdb has only the in-frame clones, and not every one. Here the sample spans about 180,000 clones, more than 75% being singletons. Sequencing used peripheral blood. These receptors came from a person in their 70s with COVID-19, enrolled during active disease. The CDR3 runs from the conserved cysteine through the conserved F or W. The D gene is left open where the match is weak. Where a row states a size, it is once, few, many or the class of an expanded clone; other rows omit it.

v_gene	d_gene	abundance	j_gene	CDR3aa	CDR3nt
TRBV10-1	TRBD2	-	TRBJ2-5	CASRLLARTQETQYF	TGCGCCAGCAGGTTACTAGCGCGTACTCAAGAGACCCAGTACTTC
TRBV6-1	-	-	TRBJ1-1	CASSFKTENTEAFF	TGTGCCAGCAGTTTTAAGACAGAGAACACTGAAGCTTTCTTT
TRBV3-1/TRBV3-2	-	few	TRBJ2-7	CASSQDLIGAGEQYF	TGTGCCAGCAGCCAAGATCTCATAGGGGCCGGGGAGCAGTACTTC
TRBV2	TRBD1	-	TRBJ2-3	CASTRDRSSTDTQYF	TGTGCCAGTACCCGGGACAGGAGTTCCACAGATACGCAGTATTTT
TRBV9	-	-	TRBJ2-2	CASSVEASRVGELFF	TGTGCCAGCAGCGTAGAAGCGTCTCGGGTCGGGGAGCTGTTTTTT
TRBV30	-	-	TRBJ2-1	CAWNKRVSYNEQFF	TGTGCCTGGAACAAGCGGGTCTCCTACAATGAGCAGTTCTTC
TRBV6-5	-	-	TRBJ1-1	CASTTIRGGTEAFF	TGTGCCAGCACTACTATAAGGGGGGGCACTGAAGCTTTCTTT
TRBV6-5	-	-	TRBJ2-1	CASNILGVGLNEQFF	TGTGCCAGCAATATCCTAGGGGTAGGGCTCAATGAGCAGTTCTTC
TRBV19	TRBD1	once	TRBJ1-5	CASNPRGESNQPQHF	TGTGCCAGTAACCCCAGGGGGGAAAGCAATCAGCCCCAGCATTTT
TRBV19	TRBD2	-	TRBJ2-1	CASSPTSAYYNEQFF	TGTGCCAGTAGCCCGACTAGCGCGTATTACAATGAGCAGTTCTTC
TRBV11-2	-	-	TRBJ2-7	CASSLAWGDEQYF	TGTGCCAGCAGCTTAGCTTGGGGGGACGAGCAGTACTTC
TRBV29-1	TRBD2	-	TRBJ2-3	CSGSGADTQYF	TGCAGCGGTAGCGGGGCGGATACGCAGTATTTT
TRBV5-5	TRBD1	-	TRBJ2-7	CASSLTGVGSYEQYF	TGTGCCAGCAGCCTTACAGGGGTGGGCTCCTACGAGCAGTACTTC
TRBV14	TRBD2	-	TRBJ2-1	CASSQVAGVGNEQFF	TGTGCCAGCAGCCAAGTAGCGGGAGTCGGCAATGAGCAGTTCTTC
TRBV19	-	-	TRBJ1-3	CASSMAGVVIGNTIYF	TGTGCCAGTAGTATGGCAGGGGTTGTCATTGGAAACACCATATATTTT
TRBV2	-	-	TRBJ1-5	CASRWSPNQPQHF	TGTGCCAGTCGGTGGAGTCCAAATCAGCCCCAGCATTTT
TRBV7-2	TRBD2	-	TRBJ2-7	CASSATSGSIHEQYF	TGTGCCAGCAGCGCAACTAGCGGGAGTATCCACGAGCAGTACTTC
TRBV30	TRBD1	-	TRBJ2-1	CAWKGVKGAGEQFF	TGTGCCTGGAAGGGGGTGAAGGGGGCAGGAGAGCAGTTCTTC
TRBV7-2	-	-	TRBJ2-7	CASSSDLRGYEQYF	TGTGCCAGCAGCTCAGATCTCCGGGGCTACGAGCAGTACTTC
TRBV6-1	-	-	TRBJ1-4	CASSEPERVLFF	TGTGCCAGCAGTGAACCCGAGAGGGTACTGTTTTTT
TRBV20-1	-	-	TRBJ1-4	CSASPGVGTNEKLFF	TGCAGTGCTAGTCCGGGGGTTGGAACTAATGAAAAACTGTTTTTT
TRBV15	TRBD2	-	TRBJ2-3	CATSSSRGREGNSDTQYF	TGTGCCACCAGCTCCTCCCGGGGGCGGGAGGGTAATTCAGATACGCAGTATTTT
TRBV28	-	-	TRBJ1-1	CASSRSGTRGSAFF	TGTGCCAGCAGTAGGTCCGGGACAAGGGGGTCAGCTTTCTTT